The 28 T cell receptor beta chains in this list originate from one sample, sequenced in a study of blood T cell repertoires in COVID-19. Sequenced by immunoSEQ multiplex PCR; TCRdb stores in-frame clones only, minus some. The sample lists roughly 200,000 clones, 90% occurring once. The specimen was peripheral blood. The receptor source for this set is a man between 50 and 59 years old with acute or convalescent COVID-19.

The chain links TRBV28 to TRBJ1-5, with TRBD1 matching over 9 bases. J was trimmed by 0 bases and V by 5 bases; bases with no gene match: 11. CDR3 length equals 18 residues. The germline gives CDR1 MDHEN, CDR2 SYDVKM. CDR3 nucleotide sequence: TGTGCCAGCAGTCCCGGGACAGGGCTCGCCTATAGCAATCAGCCCCAGCATTTT. Translation gives CASSPGTGLAYSNQPQHF.

V and J are TRBV28 and TRBJ1-1, with unresolved D. The CDR3 is 12 amino acids. CDR1 MDHEN and CDR2 SYDVKM come from the germline V gene. The CDR3 sequence: CVTHAGDTEAFF. The CDR3 DNA follows: TGTGTGACCCACGCCGGGGACACTGAAGCTTTCTTT.

The V and J genes are TRBV18 and TRBJ1-3; the match to TRBD1 covers 8 bases. The germline V gene has CDR1 KGHSH and CDR2 LQKENI. This CDR3 contains 16 residues. Trimming took 2 bases from V and 0 from J; bases not matched to a gene: 3. The CDR3 region is CASSPSGTGSGNTIYF. As DNA, the CDR3 is TGTGCCAGCTCACCATCCGGGACAGGCTCTGGAAACACCATATATTTT.

This rearrangement joins TRBV7-5 to TRBJ2-7; the table's D call of TRBD1 was not tested on the DNA. TRBV7-5 is a pseudogene locus. This CDR3 has 19 residues. The CDR3 DNA reads as TGTGCCAGAAGCTTAGCTGCTGGACAGGGCAGTATATCTCCCTACGAGCAGTACGTC. Its translation: CARSLAAGQGSISPYEQYV.

The rearrangement joins TRBV5-6 to TRBJ1-1; TRBD1 might be the D (5 bases). The CDR3 consists of 16 residues. Germline CDR1 reads SGHDT; CDR2 reads YYEEEE. V was shortened by 0 bases and J by 3 bases, with 15 bases between the two germline ends. In nucleotides, the CDR3 is TGTGCCAGCAGCTTGGGGATGGCACGACAGCACACTGAAGCTTTCTTT. Translating gives CASSLGMARQHTEAFF.

The rearrangement links TRBV6-5 to TRBJ1-2; D ambiguous. This CDR3 has 12 amino acids. The V gene lost 8 bases and the J gene lost 4 bases, with 11 bases spanning the gap. CDR1 MNHEY and CDR2 SVGAGI come from the germline V gene. DNA for the CDR3: TGTGCCAGCGGGCAGGCGCCCTATGGCTACACCTTC. Translation gives CASGQAPYGYTF.

The chain joins TRBV9 to TRBJ1-1; D unresolved. Deletions cut 0 bases from V and 3 bases from J, with 12 bases between. Germline V gene data show CDR1 as SGDLS and CDR2 as YYNGEE. The CDR3 contains 15 residues. Written as DNA, the CDR3 is TGTGCCAGCAGCGTAGAGTTCGGGGAGTACACTGAAGCTTTCTTT. It translates to CASSVEFGEYTEAFF.

The chain combines TRBV5-1 with TRBJ1-2; a possible D gene is TRBD1 (6 bases). V lost 0 bases, J lost 1 base, and 10 bases lay in between. Germline values: CDR1 SGHRS, CDR2 YFSETQ. The CDR3 has 15 residues. CDR3 region: CASSLAGQHNYGYTF. DNA for the CDR3: TGCGCCAGCAGCTTGGCGGGACAACATAACTATGGCTACACCTTC.

The rearrangement links TRBV5-1 to TRBJ2-2; no reliable D call. The CDR3 runs to 16 residues. In germline, CDR1 is SGHRS, CDR2 YFSETQ. V was clipped by 0 bases and J by 4 bases, with 13 bases between them. In DNA form, the CDR3 reads TGCGCCAGCAGCTTGGACATGGTGCCTTCCACCGGGGAGCTGTTTTTT. This codes for CASSLDMVPSTGELFF. Looking up the rest from reference TRBV5-1 and TRBJ2-2 gives the full variable domain: KAGVTQTPRYLIKTRGQQVTLSCSPISGHRSVSWYQQTPGQGLQFLFEYFSETQRNKGNFPGRFSGRQFSNSRSEMNVSTLELGDSALYLCASSLDMVPSTGELFFGEGSRLTVL.

V gene TRBV19 combines with J gene TRBJ1-1; 10 bases line up with TRBD1. Trimming removed 8 bases from V and 9 bases from J; junction bases left unmatched: 3. The CDR3 runs to 11 residues. Germline loops: CDR1 LNHDA, CDR2 SQIVND (reference sequence). The CDR3 loop is CASRTGGKAFF. CDR3 nucleotide sequence: TGTGCCAGTCGGACAGGGGGTAAAGCTTTCTTT.

The V call is TRBV5-6, the J call TRBJ1-2, with TRBD1 matching over 9 bases. Germline CDR1 SGHDT, CDR2 YYEEEE. Germline trimming cut 4 bases from V and 0 bases from J; bases unmatched to any gene: 4. The CDR3 loop spans 15 amino acids. The CDR3 DNA follows: TGTGCCAGCAGCCTAGGACAGGGGACTAACTATGGCTACACCTTC. Translated, it gives CASSLGQGTNYGYTF.

V is TRBV4-2 and J is TRBJ1-2; D remains unclear. The CDR3 covers 12 residues. Germline-derived CDR1 and CDR2 are LGHNA and YNFKEQ. V lost 0 bases and J lost 8, with 7 bases in between. This chain's CDR3 is CASSQDLEGYTF. The CDR3, as DNA: TGTGCCAGCAGCCAAGATCTTGAGGGCTACACCTTC.

This clone appeared once. The genes are TRBV7-6 and TRBJ2-1; D may be TRBD1 (6 bases). The ends were cut back, 2 bases at V and 0 bases at J, with 20 bases in the middle. Germline lookup yields CDR1 SGHVS and CDR2 FNYEAQ. This CDR3 region has 19 residues. The CDR3 loop reads CASSLRVRGRLSSYNEQFF. The CDR3 region has the DNA TGTGCCAGCAGCTTAAGGGTCAGGGGAAGACTAAGCTCCTACAATGAGCAGTTCTTC.

This chain links TRBV7-9 with TRBJ2-7; 8 bases match TRBD2. V trimming: 10 bases; J trimming: 2 bases; junction bases outside the gene matches: 7. The CDR3 totals 13 residues. Looked up from germline, CDR1 is SEHNR and CDR2 is FQNEAQ (reference sequence). The CDR3 bases are TGTGCCACCCAGGGACTAGGGACCTACGAGCAGTACTTC. Encoded protein: CATQGLGTYEQYF. The full variable domain, completed using reference TRBV7-9 and TRBJ2-7, is DTGVSQNPRHKITKRGQNVTFRCDPISEHNRLYWYRQTLGQGPEFLTYFQNEAQLEKSRLLSDRFSAERPKGSFSTLEIQRTEQGDSAMYLCATQGLGTYEQYFGPGTRLTVT.

The V and J genes are TRBV27 and TRBJ1-2; D gene uncertain. The CDR3 length is 16 residues. The germline CDR1 and CDR2 sequences are MNHEY and SMNVEV (reference sequence). The V and J ends lost 6 bases and 4 bases respectively, with 21 bases between them. The CDR3 DNA reads TGTGCCAGCAGCCGGGAGGCCCCCTCTATTGGCTATGGCTACACCTTC. This translates into CASSREAPSIGYGYTF.

The rearrangement links TRBV21-1 to TRBJ1-5; the table gives TRBD1 as D, unverified against the DNA. TRBV21-1 is a listed pseudogene. CDR3 length equals 16 residues. The CDR3 bases are TGTGCCAGCAGACCTGAAGGCACAGGGACCGATCAGCCCCAGCATTTT. It encodes CASRPEGTGTDQPQHF.

The chain employs TRBV6-2 or TRBV6-3 and TRBJ1-5, with D unresolved. Trimming cost V 0 bases and J 0 bases, with 9 bases left between them. The germline V gene encodes CDR1 MNHEY and CDR2 SVGEGT. The CDR3 runs 16 residues. This CDR3 is CASSYSGGSSNQPQHF. The DNA for the CDR3 is TGTGCCAGCAGTTACTCTGGCGGGAGTAGCAATCAGCCCCAGCATTTT.

The V call is TRBV5-1, the J call TRBJ2-3, with TRBD2 as a possible D gene (6 bases). The V and J ends lost 0 bases and 0 bases respectively, with 11 bases between them. Germline CDR1 reads SGHRS; CDR2 reads YFSETQ. CDR3 length: 16 amino acids. CDR3 DNA: TGCGCCAGCAGCTTGGCGGTAGCGGCTAGCACAGATACGCAGTATTTT. As protein: CASSLAVAASTDTQYF.

This chain uses TRBV21-1 with TRBJ1-5; the table's D call, TRBD1, has no DNA check behind it. TRBV21-1 is tagged as a pseudogene. This CDR3 spans 17 amino acids. The CDR3 sequence is CASSKAPLTGEHQPQHF. The DNA for the CDR3 is TGTGCCAGCAGCAAAGCGCCGCTTACAGGCGAACATCAGCCCCAGCATTTT.

The chain carries TRBV9 and TRBJ2-3, with no clear D. Germline V lookup: CDR1 SGDLS, CDR2 YYNGEE. The CDR3 spans 15 residues. Deletions cut 1 base from V and 4 bases from J, with 13 bases between. The CDR3 protein is CASSVSVSSPDTQYF. The CDR3 bases are TGTGCCAGCAGCGTATCGGTAAGCTCCCCAGATACGCAGTATTTT. Together with reference TRBV9 and TRBJ2-3, the CDR3 gives the full variable domain: DSGVTQTPKHLITATGQRVTLRCSPRSGDLSVYWYQQSLDQGLQFLIQYYNGEERAKGNILERFSAQQFPDLHSELNLSSLELGDSALYFCASSVSVSSPDTQYFGPGTRLTVL.

The rearrangement uses TRBV6-2 or TRBV6-3 and TRBJ2-2; 8 bases map to TRBD2. CDR3 length equals 18 residues. The junction had 13 bases not matched to a gene; V was cut back by 4 bases and J by 3 bases. In germline, CDR1 is MNHEY, CDR2 SVGEGT. The CDR3 loop is CASSSRSAGTSHTGELFF. The CDR3 nucleotides are TGTGCCAGCAGTTCCCGATCCGCCGGGACTAGTCACACCGGGGAGCTGTTTTTT.

This clone was detected only once. V and J are TRBV27 and TRBJ2-1; a possible D gene is TRBD1 (6 bases). V lost 6 bases, J lost 15 bases, and 21 bases lay in between. This CDR3 region has 13 residues. From germline, CDR1 is MNHEY and CDR2 SMNVEV (reference sequence). Written as DNA, the CDR3 is TGTGCCAGCAGCACCGGGCAGGGGTCTATTTTGTTCTTC. Protein sequence: CASSTGQGSILFF.

The rearrangement joins TRBV3-1 (or the pseudogene TRBV3-2) to TRBJ2-5; a possible D gene is TRBD2 (6 bases). Germline CDR1 LGHDT, CDR2 YNNKEL (reference sequence). This CDR3 contains 15 residues. With 1 base removed from V and 5 bases from J, the gap between germline ends came to 14 bases. CDR3 in amino acids: CASSQGIGGAETQYF. The DNA of the CDR3 is TGTGCCAGCAGCCAAGGAATCGGGGGTGCGGAGACCCAGTACTTC.

The genes are TRBV7-9 and TRBJ2-2; no clear D gene. The germline V gene encodes CDR1 SEHNR and CDR2 FQNEAQ (reference sequence). The CDR3 runs 15 residues. The ends were cut back, 5 bases at V and 6 bases at J, with 16 bases in the middle. The CDR3 loop reads CASSPPRGSPGELFF. CDR3 nucleotide sequence: TGTGCCAGCAGCCCTCCTCGTGGCAGTCCCGGGGAGCTGTTTTTT.

Written as DNA, the CDR3 is TGTGCCAGCAGAACAGGGAGCTCCTACAATGAGCAGTTCTTC. It encodes CASRTGSSYNEQFF. This chain links TRBV27 with TRBJ2-1; D possibly corresponds to TRBD1 (6 bases). This CDR3 contains 14 residues. Trimming cost V 6 bases and J 0 bases, with 9 bases left between them. Per germline, CDR1 MNHEY and CDR2 SMNVEV (reference sequence).

Turning to this clone: Other nucleotide sequences in the sample specify the same CDR3. The chain employs TRBV6-5 and TRBJ1-5; 11 positions agree with TRBD1. The length of the CDR3 is 14 residues. V lost 6 bases and J lost 5; bases outside the gene matches: 3. The V gene's germline CDR1 is MNHEY and CDR2 SVGAGI. The CDR3 bases are TGTGCCAGCAGCCGGACAGGGGGCTATCAGCCCCAGCATTTT. This sequence encodes CASSRTGGYQPQHF.

The chain links TRBV6-5 to TRBJ2-2, with D perhaps matching TRBD2 (5 bases). CDR1 and CDR2 (germline): MNHEY, SVGAGI. V was shortened by 2 bases and J by 6 bases, with 10 bases between the two germline ends. This CDR3 has 14 residues. CDR3 residues: CASSYPSGAGELFF. CDR3 DNA sequence: TGTGCCAGCAGTTACCCGTCCGGGGCCGGGGAGCTGTTTTTT.

This clone was seen more than once but under ten times. The rearrangement uses TRBV24-1 and TRBJ2-1; D remains unclear. The CDR3 sequence is 15 residues long. Germline V gene sequence: CDR1 KGHDR, CDR2 SFDVKD. V shed 4 bases and J shed 0 bases, with 9 bases lying between them. The CDR3 reads CATSDTQSSYNEQFF. The CDR3 DNA follows: TGTGCCACCAGTGACACTCAAAGCTCCTACAATGAGCAGTTCTTC.